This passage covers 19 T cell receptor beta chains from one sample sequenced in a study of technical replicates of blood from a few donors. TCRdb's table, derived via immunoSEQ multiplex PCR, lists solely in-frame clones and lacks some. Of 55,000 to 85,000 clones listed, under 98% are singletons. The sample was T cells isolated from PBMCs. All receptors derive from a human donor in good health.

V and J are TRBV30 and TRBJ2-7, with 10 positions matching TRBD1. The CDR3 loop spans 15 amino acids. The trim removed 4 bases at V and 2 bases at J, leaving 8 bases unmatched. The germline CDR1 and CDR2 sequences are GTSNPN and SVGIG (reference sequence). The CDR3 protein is CAWTFDRGQAYEQYF. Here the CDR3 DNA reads TGTGCCTGGACGTTCGACAGGGGGCAAGCCTACGAGCAGTACTTC.

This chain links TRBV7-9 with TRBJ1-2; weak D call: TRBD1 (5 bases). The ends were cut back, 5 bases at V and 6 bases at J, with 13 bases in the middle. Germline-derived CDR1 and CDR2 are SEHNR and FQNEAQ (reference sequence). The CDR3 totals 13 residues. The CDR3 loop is CASSAGAGDGYTF. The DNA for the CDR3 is TGTGCCAGCAGCGCCGGGGCGGGGGATGGCTACACCTTC.

The CDR3 DNA is TGTGCCAGCAGCACCCAAGGCGGGGGAATTAATCGTTTCGGTTACGAGCAGTACTTC. Translated: CASSTQGGGINRFGYEQYF. The chain is built from TRBV7-6 and TRBJ2-7, with TRBD2 identical over 7 bases. The CDR3 is 19 residues long. The ends lost 5 bases at V and 4 bases at J; junction bases unmatched: 23. Germline V lookup: CDR1 SGHVS, CDR2 FNYEAQ.

Written as DNA, the CDR3 is TGTGCCAGCAGCGCAGCTGTAGCGGGATACATCAACGAGCAGTACTTC. Translation: CASSAAVAGYINEQYF. The chain recombines TRBV9 with TRBJ2-7, with 8 nucleotides matching TRBD2. J was trimmed by 5 bases and V by 3 bases; bases with no gene match: 13. The CDR3 length is 16 residues. Germline V lookup: CDR1 SGDLS, CDR2 YYNGEE.

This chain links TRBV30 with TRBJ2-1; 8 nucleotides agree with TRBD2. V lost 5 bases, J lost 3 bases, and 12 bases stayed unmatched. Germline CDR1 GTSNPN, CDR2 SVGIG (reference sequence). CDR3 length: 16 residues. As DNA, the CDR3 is TGTGCCTGGGGTACCGGCTCGGGACTAGTCTACAATGAGCAGTTCTTC. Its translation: CAWGTGSGLVYNEQFF.

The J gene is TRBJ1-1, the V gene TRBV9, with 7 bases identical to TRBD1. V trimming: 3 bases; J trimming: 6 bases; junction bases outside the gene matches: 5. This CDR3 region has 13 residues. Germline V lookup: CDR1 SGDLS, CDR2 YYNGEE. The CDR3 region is CASSATGTAEAFF. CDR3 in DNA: TGTGCCAGCAGCGCGACAGGGACGGCTGAAGCTTTCTTT.

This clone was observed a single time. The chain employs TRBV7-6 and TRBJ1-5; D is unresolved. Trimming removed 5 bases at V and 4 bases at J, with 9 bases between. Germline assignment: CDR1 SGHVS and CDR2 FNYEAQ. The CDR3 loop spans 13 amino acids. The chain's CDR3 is CASSRIENQPQHF. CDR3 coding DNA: TGTGCCAGCAGCCGAATAGAGAATCAGCCCCAGCATTTT. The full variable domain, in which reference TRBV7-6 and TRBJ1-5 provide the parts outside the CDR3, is GAGVSQSPRYKVTKRGQDVALRCDPISGHVSLYWYRQALGQGPEFLTYFNYEAQQDKSGLPNDRFSAERPEGSISTLTIQRTEQRDSAMYRCASSRIENQPQHFGDGTRLSIL.

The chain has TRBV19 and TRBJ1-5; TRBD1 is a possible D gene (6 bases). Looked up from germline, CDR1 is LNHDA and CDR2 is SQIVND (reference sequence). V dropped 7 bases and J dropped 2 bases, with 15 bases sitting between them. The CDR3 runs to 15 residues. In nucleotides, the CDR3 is TGTGCCAGTACCGCAGGGGAAGGAGGCAATCAGCCCCAGCATTTT. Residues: CASTAGEGGNQPQHF.

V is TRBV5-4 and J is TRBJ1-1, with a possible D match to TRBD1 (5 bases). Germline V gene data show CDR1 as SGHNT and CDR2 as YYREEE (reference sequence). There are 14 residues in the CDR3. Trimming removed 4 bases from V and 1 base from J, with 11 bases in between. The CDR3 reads CASSTTGGNTEAFF. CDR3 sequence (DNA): TGTGCCAGCAGCACAACCGGGGGGAACACTGAAGCTTTCTTT.

The CDR3: CASSPYEGLVGYTF. CDR3 nucleotide sequence: TGTGCCAGCAGTCCTTACGAGGGACTCGTTGGCTACACCTTC. The chain joins TRBV27 to TRBJ1-2; possible D gene TRBD1, 5 bases. Germline V CDR1 and CDR2: MNHEY, SMNVEV (reference sequence). V was clipped by 5 bases and J by 7 bases, with 17 bases between them. The CDR3 has 14 residues.

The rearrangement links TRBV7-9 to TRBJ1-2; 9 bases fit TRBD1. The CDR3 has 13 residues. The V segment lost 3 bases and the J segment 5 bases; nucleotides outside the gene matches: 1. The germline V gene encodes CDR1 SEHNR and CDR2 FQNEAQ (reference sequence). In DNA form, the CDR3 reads TGTGCCAGCAGCTTTGGGACAGGGTATGGCTACACCTTC. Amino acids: CASSFGTGYGYTF.

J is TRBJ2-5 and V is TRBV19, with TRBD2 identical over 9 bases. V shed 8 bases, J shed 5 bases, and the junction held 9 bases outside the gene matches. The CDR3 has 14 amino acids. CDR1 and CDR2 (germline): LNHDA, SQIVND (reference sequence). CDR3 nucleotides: TGTGCCAGTTATAGCGGGAGTCCCGGGGAGACCCAGTACTTC. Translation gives CASYSGSPGETQYF. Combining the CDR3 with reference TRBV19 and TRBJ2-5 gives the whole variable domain DGGITQSPKYLFRKEGQNVTLSCEQNLNHDAMYWYRQDPGQGLRLIYYSQIVNDFQKGDIAEGYSVSREKKESFPLTVTSAQKNPTAFYLCASYSGSPGETQYFGPGTRLLVL.

The CDR3 DNA reads as TGTGCCAGCAGTGATGGCGACAGGGCTGAAGCTTTCTTT. Residues: CASSDGDRAEAFF. The rearrangement joins TRBV6-1 to TRBJ1-1; 7 bases are shared with TRBD1. This CDR3 contains 13 residues. Germline lookup yields CDR1 MNHNS and CDR2 SASEGT. V trimming: 3 bases; J trimming: 6 bases; junction bases outside the gene matches: 4.

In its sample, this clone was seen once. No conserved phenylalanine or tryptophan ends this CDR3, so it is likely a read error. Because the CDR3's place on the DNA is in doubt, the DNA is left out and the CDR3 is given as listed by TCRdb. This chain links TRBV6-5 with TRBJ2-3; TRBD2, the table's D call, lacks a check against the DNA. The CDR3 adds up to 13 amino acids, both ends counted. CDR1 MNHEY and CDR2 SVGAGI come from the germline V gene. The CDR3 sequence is CASSYKVGRRKMG.

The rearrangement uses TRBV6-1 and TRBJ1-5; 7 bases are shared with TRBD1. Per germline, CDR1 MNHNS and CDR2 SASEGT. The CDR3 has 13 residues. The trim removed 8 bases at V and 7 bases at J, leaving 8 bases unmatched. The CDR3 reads CASGGGAGQPQHF. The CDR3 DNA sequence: TGTGCCAGCGGAGGGGGCGCGGGCCAGCCCCAGCATTTT.

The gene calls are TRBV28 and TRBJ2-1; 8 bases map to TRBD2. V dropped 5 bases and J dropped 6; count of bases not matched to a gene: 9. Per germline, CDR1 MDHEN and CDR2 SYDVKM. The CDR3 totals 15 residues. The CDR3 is CASSRYSGTVNEQFF. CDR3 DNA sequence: TGTGCCAGCAGTCGCTATAGCGGGACGGTCAATGAGCAGTTCTTC.

Here the CDR3 DNA reads TGTGCCAGCAGACCTTCAGGGTACGCTAACTATGGCTACACCTTC. Translating it yields CASRPSGYANYGYTF. The V call is TRBV2, the J call TRBJ1-2; perhaps TRBD1 as D (5 bases). The CDR3 sequence is 15 residues long. Deletions cut 6 bases from V and 0 bases from J, with 14 bases between. Per the germline V gene, CDR1 is SNHLY and CDR2 is FYNNEI.

DNA for the CDR3: TGTGCCAGCAGCCACCTGACTAGTTTAGTAGCGGTCCACGAGCAGTACTTC. Protein product: CASSHLTSLVAVHEQYF. This chain links TRBV14 with TRBJ2-7; possibly TRBD2 for D (6 bases). The CDR3 covers 17 residues. The germline V gene encodes CDR1 SGHDN and CDR2 FVKESK. Trimming left V 3 bases short and J 5 bases short, with 23 bases between.

The CDR3, as DNA: TGTGCCACCAGCAGAGATCGGGGAGGGATTACTGAAGCTTTCTTT. Protein sequence: CATSRDRGGITEAFF. The chain combines TRBV15 with TRBJ1-1, with D hard to call. This CDR3 comprises 15 residues. The ends were cut back, 0 bases at V and 5 bases at J, with 13 bases in the middle. Per the germline V gene, CDR1 is LNHNV and CDR2 is YYDKDF (reference sequence). Full variable domain (missing parts from reference TRBV15 and TRBJ1-1): DAMVIQNPRYQVTQFGKPVTLSCSQTLNHNVMYWYQQKSSQAPKLLFHYYDKDFNNEADTPDNFQSRRPNTSFCFLDIRSPGLGDTAMYLCATSRDRGGITEAFFGQGTRLTVV.